Below are 21 T cell receptor beta chains sequenced from a single sample in a study of naive and memory T cell subsets. Four PCR rounds used nested alpha and beta constant region primers plus the SP2 primer. TCRdb ran MiXCR on the 5' RACE reads and lists one entry per CDR3 protein. The data contain 48,000 or so distinct CDR3 sequences, 4.7% of them singletons. The library had UMIs added by 3' ligation of an oligonucleotide to TCR cDNA. Source of these receptors: a female donor in good health.

About this clonotype: Given a much more abundant clone one base away, this may be a read error. The V gene is TRBV28, the J gene TRBJ2-1; D is perhaps TRBD2 (6 bases). V shed 6 bases and J shed 4 bases, with 13 bases lying between them. The germline V gene encodes CDR1 MDHEN and CDR2 SYDVKM. The CDR3 contains 14 residues. The CDR3 reads CASSPVGGYNEQFF. The CDR3 region has the DNA TGTGCCAGCAGCCCGGTGGGAGGTTACAATGAGCAGTTCTTC.

Many counts were recorded for this clonotype. V usage is TRBV3-1 and J usage is TRBJ2-5; D is possibly TRBD2 (5 bases). V was shortened by 0 bases and J by 2 bases, with 13 bases between the two germline ends. The CDR3 spans 16 residues. Per germline, CDR1 LGHDT and CDR2 YNNKEL (reference sequence). CDR3: CASSQDFPDSQETQYF. In DNA, the CDR3 is TGTGCCAGCAGCCAAGATTTCCCGGACTCACAAGAGACCCAGTACTTC.

This clonotype came up many times. The rearrangement joins TRBV27 to TRBJ2-4; perhaps TRBD1 as D (5 bases). The CDR3 runs to 13 residues. V was cut by 5 bases and J by 9 bases, with 14 bases left in between. Germline V gene sequence: CDR1 MNHEY, CDR2 SMNVEV (reference sequence). CDR3 nucleotide sequence: TGTGCCAGCAGTATTCAGGGAAACGGCATTCAGTACTTC. Translating gives CASSIQGNGIQYF.

Details on this clonotype: Just one base apart from a much larger clone, this may be a read error. The chain combines TRBV7-9 with TRBJ2-1; D may match TRBD1 or TRBD2 (6 bases each). Germline-derived CDR1 and CDR2 are SEHNR and FQNEAQ (reference sequence). The CDR3 sequence is 16 residues long. This CDR3 reads CTSRQGGSGKYNEQFF. Written as DNA, the CDR3 is TGTACCAGCAGGCAAGGGGGTAGCGGTAAATACAATGAGCAGTTCTTC.

This clonotype was seen repeatedly, ten times or more. This sequence joins TRBV6-5 and TRBJ2-7, with D perhaps TRBD2 (6 bases). The length of the CDR3 is 13 residues. Trimming took 7 bases from V and 3 from J, leaving 13 bases between them. The germline V gene encodes CDR1 MNHEY and CDR2 SVGAGI. CDR3 sequence reads: CASNPQTSYEQYF. CDR3 nucleotide sequence: TGTGCCAGCAATCCCCAGACTAGCTACGAGCAGTACTTC.

The chain recombines TRBV20-1 with TRBJ2-2, with D maybe TRBD2 (5 bases). CDR3 length: 16 amino acids. Per the germline V gene, CDR1 is DFQATT and CDR2 is SNEGSKA (reference sequence). V lost 5 bases and J lost 2, with 18 bases in between. The CDR3 DNA follows: TGCAGTGCTTCTCCTCCGGGAACGGCAAACACCGGGGAGCTGTTTTTT. Its translation is CSASPPGTANTGELFF.

This clonotype occurred many times. The J gene is TRBJ2-1, the V gene TRBV12-3 or TRBV12-4; tentative D call: TRBD1 (5 bases). The CDR3 has 12 amino acids. The V end lost 2 bases, the J end lost 8 bases, and 7 bases lay between the germline ends. CDR3 DNA: TGTGCCAGCAGTTTACAGGGCTATGAGCAGTTCTTC. Residues: CASSLQGYEQFF.

The table lists this clonotype with many counts. V and J are TRBV6-1 and TRBJ2-3; possibly TRBD2 for D (6 bases). The V end was cut by 6 bases, the J end by 1 base, with 11 bases between. The germline V gene encodes CDR1 MNHNS and CDR2 SASEGT. The CDR3 has 14 amino acids. CDR3 bases: TGTGCCAGCAGCCAACAGCGGGGCACAGATACGCAGTATTTT. It yields the protein CASSQQRGTDTQYF.

This clonotype was seen at least ten times. The rearrangement uses TRBV6-2 or TRBV6-3 and TRBJ2-1, with unresolved D. The CDR3 extends over 13 amino acids. V shed 7 bases and J shed 10 bases, with 17 bases lying between them. CDR1 and CDR2 from the germline V gene are MNHEY and SVGEGT. CDR3 bases: TGTGCCAGCACTCCGGGCTGGGTGAGGGAGCAGTTCTTC. It translates to CASTPGWVREQFF.

This clonotype was found many times. The rearrangement links TRBV18 to TRBJ2-2; TRBD1 agrees at 9 bases. CDR3 length equals 16 residues. Germline CDR1 and CDR2: KGHSH and LQKENI. The J segment lost 4 bases and the V segment lost 0 bases, leaving 3 bases of the junction unmatched. The CDR3 nucleotides are TGTGCCAGCTCACCACCGACAGGGGGGATCACCGGGGAGCTGTTTTTT. This gives the protein CASSPPTGGITGELFF.

This clonotype was seen at least ten times. V gene TRBV12-3 or TRBV12-4 combines with J gene TRBJ1-1, with TRBD1 as a possible D gene (5 bases). The CDR3 has 15 amino acids. The V and J ends lost 6 bases and 8 bases respectively, with 22 bases between them. The CDR3 is CASSPEGRVGAEAFF. The CDR3 DNA reads TGTGCCAGCAGCCCAGAGGGGCGAGTAGGGGCAGAAGCTTTCTTT.

The chain employs TRBV12-3 or TRBV12-4 and TRBJ2-1; D uncertain. Trimming cost V 5 bases and J 7 bases, with 12 bases left between them. There are 13 residues in the CDR3. As DNA, the CDR3 is TGTGCCAGCAGTCTTCTGATCCAGAATGAGCAGTTCTTC. Translation gives CASSLLIQNEQFF.

This clonotype was seen repeatedly, ten times or more. The gene calls are TRBV5-1 and TRBJ2-1; TRBD2 matches at 13 bases. V trimming: 0 bases; J trimming: 0 bases; junction bases outside the gene matches: 12. The CDR3 extends over 21 amino acids. Germline-derived CDR1 and CDR2 are SGHRS and YFSETQ. CDR3 sequence reads: CASSLAPQGLAGKSSYNEQFF. The CDR3 DNA follows: TGCGCCAGCAGCTTGGCCCCCCAGGGACTAGCGGGGAAGAGCTCCTACAATGAGCAGTTCTTC. The full variable domain, in which reference TRBV5-1 and TRBJ2-1 provide the parts outside the CDR3, is KAGVTQTPRYLIKTRGQQVTLSCSPISGHRSVSWYQQTPGQGLQFLFEYFSETQRNKGNFPGRFSGRQFSNSRSEMNVSTLELGDSALYLCASSLAPQGLAGKSSYNEQFFGPGTRLTVL.

This clonotype was observed at least ten times. The rearrangement uses TRBV7-3 and TRBJ1-1; D remains unclear. CDR3 length equals 13 residues. Trimming removed 2 bases at V and 1 base at J, with 5 bases between. The germline gives CDR1 SGHTA, CDR2 FQGTGA. In nucleotides, the CDR3 is TGTGCCAGCAGCTTAGGCACGAACACTGAAGCTTTCTTT. Its protein is CASSLGTNTEAFF. Using reference TRBV7-3 and TRBJ1-1 for the parts outside the CDR3, the full variable domain is GAGVSQTPSNKVTEKGKYVELRCDPISGHTALYWYRQSLGQGPEFLIYFQGTGAADDSGLPNDRFFAVRPEGSVSTLKIQRTERGDSAVYLCASSLGTNTEAFFGQGTRLTVV.

This clonotype was detected many times. J is TRBJ2-3 and V is TRBV28; D not certain. V shed 7 bases and J shed 1 base, with 6 bases lying between them. The CDR3 consists of 12 residues. Germline CDR1 MDHEN, CDR2 SYDVKM. The CDR3 DNA is TGTGCCAGCAACGGCCGCACAGATACGCAGTATTTT. This codes for CASNGRTDTQYF. The full variable domain, its missing parts supplied by reference TRBV28 and TRBJ2-3, is DVKVTQSSRYLVKRTGEKVFLECVQDMDHENMFWYRQDPGLGLRLIYFSYDVKMKEKGDIPEGYSVSREKKERFSLILESASTNQTSMYLCASNGRTDTQYFGPGTRLTVL.

This clonotype was picked up many times. The chain carries TRBV28 and TRBJ1-5; 8 nucleotides agree with TRBD1. In germline, CDR1 is MDHEN, CDR2 SYDVKM. The CDR3 runs 15 residues. Trimming cost V 3 bases and J 6 bases; bases outside gene matches: 7. DNA of the CDR3: TGTGCCAGCAGTTTTATGACAGGGGTCAGTCAGCCCCAGCATTTT. Translation gives CASSFMTGVSQPQHF.

This clonotype was counted once. This sequence may be a read error, since a much larger clone differs from it by one base. V and J are TRBV12-3 or TRBV12-4 and TRBJ2-2; 9 nucleotides align to TRBD2. This CDR3 has 17 residues. J was trimmed by 2 bases and V by 3 bases; bases with no gene match: 7. CDR3 residues: CASSFRAGGLNTGELFF. The CDR3 DNA reads TGTGCCAGCAGTTTCAGGGCGGGAGGGCTAAACACCGGGGAGCTGTTTTTT.

This clonotype occurred many times. The J gene is TRBJ1-2, the V gene TRBV12-3 or TRBV12-4; 8 bases are a match to TRBD1. This CDR3 has 15 residues. Trimming at V came to 5 bases and at J to 2 bases, leaving 7 bases not matched to a gene. Here the CDR3 reads CASSTPGTGNYGYTF. As DNA, the CDR3 is TGTGCCAGCAGTACACCCGGGACAGGCAACTATGGCTACACCTTC.

This clonotype was seen at least ten times. This chain connects TRBV7-2 to TRBJ1-2, with TRBD1 identical over 7 bases. The CDR3 extends over 14 amino acids. The germline V gene has CDR1 SGHTA and CDR2 FQGNSA. V lost 1 base and J lost 3; bases outside the gene matches: 2. The DNA of the CDR3 is TGTGCCAGCAGCTTAGTGGGACAGCACTATGGCTACACCTTC. This gives the protein CASSLVGQHYGYTF.

This clonotype has at least ten counts. The genes are TRBV11-1 and TRBJ1-1; 7 nucleotides line up with TRBD1. Looked up from germline, CDR1 is SGHAT and CDR2 is FQDESV (reference sequence). The CDR3 covers 17 residues. Trimming at V came to 4 bases and at J to 8 bases, leaving 19 bases not matched to a gene. CDR3 in amino acids: CASSSRQGKGGLPEAFF. CDR3 sequence (DNA): TGTGCCAGCAGCTCCCGACAGGGAAAAGGGGGACTTCCCGAAGCTTTCTTT.

This clonotype showed up many times. This chain links TRBV5-1 with TRBJ2-1, with 13 nucleotides matching TRBD2. CDR3 length: 16 residues. V shed 4 bases and J 1 base; nucleotides not matched to a gene: 2. Germline CDR1 SGHRS, CDR2 YFSETQ. The CDR3 DNA reads as TGCGCCAGCAGCGCGGGACTAGCGGGATCCTACAATGAGCAGTTCTTC. This codes for CASSAGLAGSYNEQFF.